These 23 T cell receptor beta chains were sequenced from one sample in a study of blood T cell repertoires in COVID-19. Here immunoSEQ multiplex PCR was the method, and the copy in TCRdb shows in-frame clones only, minus some. The table has some 140,000 clones, around three quarters seen once. The sample taken for sequencing was peripheral blood. Receptors originate from a human donor in a cohort sampled during active COVID-19.

This CDR3 reads CASGQGIYTGELFF. CDR3 bases: TGTGCCAGCGGACAGGGGATCTACACCGGGGAGCTGTTTTTT. This chain connects TRBV19 to TRBJ2-2, with 9 bases aligning to TRBD1. The length of the CDR3 is 14 residues. V shed 9 bases and J 3 bases; nucleotides not matched to a gene: 5. CDR1 and CDR2 (germline): LNHDA, SQIVND (reference sequence). Using reference TRBV19 and TRBJ2-2 for the parts outside the CDR3, the full variable domain is DGGITQSPKYLFRKEGQNVTLSCEQNLNHDAMYWYRQDPGQGLRLIYYSQIVNDFQKGDIAEGYSVSREKKESFPLTVTSAQKNPTAFYLCASGQGIYTGELFFGEGSRLTVL.

The table lists this clone with a count of one. The genes are TRBV11-2 and TRBJ1-3; TRBD1 agrees at 8 bases. Germline trimming cut 4 bases from V and 4 bases from J; bases unmatched to any gene: 6. The CDR3 covers 15 residues. Germline V lookup: CDR1 SGHAT, CDR2 FQNNGV. The CDR3 sequence: CASSSRTGSGNTIYF. The CDR3 DNA reads as TGTGCCAGCAGCTCCCGGACAGGGTCCGGAAACACCATATATTTT. The full variable domain, its missing parts supplied by reference TRBV11-2 and TRBJ1-3, is EAGVAQSPRYKIIEKRQSVAFWCNPISGHATLYWYQQILGQGPKLLIQFQNNGVVDDSQLPKDRFSAERLKGVDSTLKIQPAKLEDSAVYLCASSSRTGSGNTIYFGEGSWLTVV.

The chain has TRBV3-1 (or the pseudogene TRBV3-2) and TRBJ1-2, with TRBD1 matching over 11 bases. Germline V gives CDR1 LGHDT, CDR2 YNNKEL (reference sequence). This CDR3 region has 16 residues. V trimming: 5 bases; J trimming: 4 bases; junction bases outside the gene matches: 9. DNA of the CDR3: TGTGCCAGCAGCTCCGAAACGGGACAGGGGGTCTATGGCTACACCTTC. It is translated as CASSSETGQGVYGYTF.

The J gene is TRBJ2-2, the V gene TRBV10-3; weak D call: TRBD1 (5 bases). The CDR3 covers 17 residues. CDR1 is ENHRY and CDR2 is SYGVKD in the germline V gene. Trimming pared 0 bases from V and 7 bases from J, leaving 18 bases between. The CDR3 loop is CAISESLRQGFGGELFF. The CDR3, as DNA: TGTGCCATCAGTGAGTCGTTGCGGCAGGGCTTCGGCGGGGAGCTGTTTTTT.

This clone has only a few counts. The V gene is TRBV7-9, the J gene TRBJ1-2; a possible D gene is TRBD1 (6 bases). V gave up 6 bases and J gave up 6 bases, with 17 bases separating them. The germline gives CDR1 SEHNR, CDR2 FQNEAQ (reference sequence). The CDR3 has 14 residues. In nucleotides, the CDR3 is TGTGCCAGCAGTAAGATGTCCAGGGGAGATGGCTACACCTTC. The encoded protein is CASSKMSRGDGYTF.

The chain couples TRBV6-5 to TRBJ1-6; no firm D call. Germline V gene lookup returns CDR1 MNHEY and CDR2 SVGAGI. Trimming stripped 7 bases from V and 10 bases from J, with 14 bases between. CDR3 size: 13 residues. CDR3 in amino acids: CASKISSWSPLHF. The DNA for the CDR3 is TGTGCCAGCAAAATCAGTAGCTGGTCACCCCTCCACTTT.

This clone occurred once. This sequence joins TRBV19 and TRBJ1-5; a weak D match, TRBD1 (6 bases). The CDR3 consists of 13 residues. Germline values: CDR1 LNHDA, CDR2 SQIVND (reference sequence). V lost 7 bases to trimming and J lost 2 bases, with 9 bases between them. CDR3: CASIQGGNQPQHF. The CDR3 coding sequence is TGTGCCAGTATACAGGGCGGCAATCAGCCCCAGCATTTT.

The genes are TRBV19 and TRBJ1-6, with 10 positions matching TRBD1. In germline, CDR1 is LNHDA, CDR2 SQIVND (reference sequence). V lost 6 bases and J lost 8; bases outside the gene matches: 7. This CDR3 has 15 residues. CDR3 amino acids: CASSFDRGRDSPLHF. The CDR3 DNA reads TGTGCCAGTAGCTTCGACAGGGGGCGAGATTCACCCCTCCACTTT.

This chain links TRBV6-1 with TRBJ2-7; 7 bases align to TRBD1. The germline V gene has CDR1 MNHNS and CDR2 SASEGT. The trim removed 2 bases at V and 2 bases at J, leaving 9 bases unmatched. This CDR3 region has 16 residues. The CDR3, as DNA: TGTGCCAGCAGTGAAAGGAGGATGGGACAGCCCTACGAGCAGTACTTC. Residues: CASSERRMGQPYEQYF.

The gene calls are TRBV27 and TRBJ1-2; D is perhaps TRBD1 (5 bases). This CDR3 is 14 amino acids long. V lost 0 bases and J 4 bases, leaving 9 bases between the germline ends. Per germline, CDR1 MNHEY and CDR2 SMNVEV (reference sequence). The CDR3 sequence is CASSLSQASYGYTF. In nucleotides, the CDR3 is TGTGCCAGCAGTTTATCACAGGCCAGCTATGGCTACACCTTC.

This chain joins TRBV3-1 (or the pseudogene TRBV3-2) and TRBJ1-1; TRBD1 agrees at 7 bases. V shed 0 bases and J 5 bases; nucleotides not matched to a gene: 3. The germline V gene encodes CDR1 LGHDT and CDR2 YNNKEL (reference sequence). This CDR3 contains 14 residues. The chain's CDR3 is CASSQDRGWTEAFF. Here the CDR3 DNA reads TGTGCCAGCAGCCAAGACAGGGGGTGGACTGAAGCTTTCTTT.

The CDR3 DNA reads TGTGCCAGCGACGACAGGGTAAACTATGGCTACACCTTC. This encodes CASDDRVNYGYTF. The chain uses TRBV19 and TRBJ1-2, with TRBD1 matching over 7 bases. Germline V lookup: CDR1 LNHDA, CDR2 SQIVND (reference sequence). The CDR3 sequence is 13 residues long. V lost 9 bases to trimming and J lost 2 bases; unmatched junction nucleotides: 6. Using reference TRBV19 and TRBJ1-2 for the parts outside the CDR3, the full variable domain is DGGITQSPKYLFRKEGQNVTLSCEQNLNHDAMYWYRQDPGQGLRLIYYSQIVNDFQKGDIAEGYSVSREKKESFPLTVTSAQKNPTAFYLCASDDRVNYGYTFGSGTRLTVV.

The chain combines TRBV6-5 with TRBJ2-7; D is unresolved. Germline V lookup: CDR1 MNHEY, CDR2 SVGAGI. Trimming left V 0 bases short and J 2 bases short, with 8 bases between. CDR3 length: 14 amino acids. DNA for the CDR3: TGTGCCAGCAGTTACTCGACTCCAACCTACGAGCAGTACTTC. This codes for CASSYSTPTYEQYF.

The CDR3 protein is CASSLIVKDLEGYGYTF. As DNA, the CDR3 is TGTGCCAGCAGCTTAATAGTAAAGGACCTTGAGGGATATGGCTACACCTTC. The chain has TRBV7-9 and TRBJ1-2, with no clear D. CDR1 SEHNR and CDR2 FQNEAQ come from the germline V gene (reference sequence). V lost 2 bases and J 5 bases, leaving 21 bases between the germline ends. This CDR3 has 17 amino acids.

This chain connects TRBV2 to TRBJ2-4; TRBD1 matches 7 bases. CDR3 length: 14 amino acids. Trimming removed 4 bases from V and 7 bases from J; junction bases left unmatched: 7. Germline CDR1 is SNHLY and CDR2 is FYNNEI. As DNA, the CDR3 is TGTGCCAGCAGTGTAGTAGGGGGCAAGAACATTCAGTACTTC. Encoded protein: CASSVVGGKNIQYF.

This clone was detected a few times. This chain joins TRBV4-1 and TRBJ2-7; TRBD2 might be the D (5 bases). This CDR3 comprises 15 residues. V was trimmed by 0 bases and J by 1 base, leaving 10 bases between them. Germline-derived CDR1 and CDR2 are MGHRA and YSYEKL. CDR3 nucleotides: TGCGCCAGCAGCCAAGAGCTAGCAAAGTCCTACGAGCAGTACTTC. It codes for CASSQELAKSYEQYF.

V gene TRBV6-5 combines with J gene TRBJ1-2; a possible D gene is TRBD1 (5 bases). CDR1 is MNHEY and CDR2 is SVGAGI in the germline V gene. The ends were cut back, 7 bases at V and 8 bases at J, with 23 bases in the middle. The CDR3 covers 15 residues. CDR3 protein: CASTRGRVLTEGYTF. The CDR3 DNA is TGTGCCAGCACTCGGGGGAGAGTTCTGACGGAGGGCTACACCTTC.

J is TRBJ2-1 and V is TRBV7-6, with 9 bases matching TRBD1. Germline-derived CDR1 and CDR2 are SGHVS and FNYEAQ. With 6 bases clipped from V and 8 bases from J, the junction kept 14 bases outside the gene matches. The CDR3 contains 16 residues. CDR3 sequence: CASSYPGQGLGHEQFF. CDR3 sequence (DNA): TGTGCCAGCAGTTATCCGGGACAGGGTCTTGGGCATGAGCAGTTCTTC.

The chain recombines TRBV27 with TRBJ2-7; TRBD1 aligns across 8 bases. CDR3 size: 14 residues. Unmatched junction bases numbered 7, after V lost 6 bases and J lost 3 bases. In germline, CDR1 is MNHEY, CDR2 SMNVEV (reference sequence). CDR3 nucleotides: TGTGCCAGCAGGCCGGGACAGGCACTCTACGAGCAGTACTTC. Residues: CASRPGQALYEQYF.

This sequence joins TRBV7-9 and TRBJ1-1, with a possible D match to TRBD1 (6 bases). This CDR3 is 15 amino acids long. Germline CDR1 and CDR2: SEHNR and FQNEAQ (reference sequence). The ends were cut back, 0 bases at V and 9 bases at J, with 17 bases in the middle. CDR3 region: CASSLAGGAKVKAFF. The CDR3, as DNA: TGTGCCAGCAGCTTAGCCGGGGGGGCGAAGGTTAAAGCTTTCTTT.

Here the CDR3 DNA reads TGTGCCAGTAGTTTGCCGACTAGCGGGAGGACAGATACGCAGTATTTT. It specifies CASSLPTSGRTDTQYF. This chain joins TRBV19 and TRBJ2-3; 13 positions match TRBD2. The J segment lost 3 bases and the V segment lost 5 bases, leaving 5 bases of the junction unmatched. The CDR3 covers 16 residues. Germline V lookup: CDR1 LNHDA, CDR2 SQIVND (reference sequence).

The rearrangement joins TRBV9 to TRBJ1-6; a weak D match, TRBD1 (5 bases). Germline CDR1 reads SGDLS; CDR2 reads YYNGEE. The CDR3 has 15 amino acids. V lost 9 bases to trimming and J lost 8 bases, with 21 bases between them. This CDR3 reads CATSVGLTGDSPLHF. The DNA for the CDR3 is TGTGCCACCTCAGTGGGACTTACTGGAGATTCACCCCTCCACTTT.

The chain couples TRBV6-5 to TRBJ2-7; unclear D gene. The CDR3 contains 15 residues. Germline CDR1 and CDR2: MNHEY and SVGAGI. V lost 6 bases, J lost 0 bases, and 15 bases lay in between. The DNA for the CDR3 is TGTGCCAGCAGCTCCCCGCGTCGGGTCTCCTACGAGCAGTACTTC. It codes for CASSSPRRVSYEQYF.